Listed here are 13 T cell receptor beta chains from one sample, sequenced in a study of T-cell memory formation after mild COVID-19. TCRdb independently ran MiXCR on the 5' RACE reads; one entry per CDR3 protein. In the table there are roughly 170,000 distinct CDR3 sequences, less than 20% of which are singletons. The sequencing sample was made of PBMCs or a T cell subset sorted from them (not recorded which). These receptors were obtained from a man aged 18 to 29 who had mild COVID-19 (a few samples of this study predate the infection). Cell type and time point are not known.

The chain links TRBV4-1 to TRBJ1-2; D unclear. CDR3 length: 14 residues. V gave up 2 bases and J gave up 4 bases, with 11 bases separating them. Germline V gene lookup returns CDR1 MGHRA and CDR2 YSYEKL. CDR3 nucleotide sequence: TGCGCCAGCAGCCAAAATGCCGGACTCTATGGCTACACCTTC. Translated: CASSQNAGLYGYTF.

In its sample, this clonotype was seen a few times. V is TRBV6-2 or TRBV6-3 and J is TRBJ1-4; D is uncertain. V shed 4 bases and J shed 2 bases, with 5 bases lying between them. CDR3 length equals 13 residues. Germline assignment: CDR1 MNHEY and CDR2 SVGEGT. CDR3: CASSWRTNEKLFF. Written as DNA, the CDR3 is TGTGCCAGCAGTTGGCGGACTAATGAAAAACTGTTTTTT.

This clonotype was counted between two and nine times. The rearrangement uses TRBV20-1 and TRBJ1-5; D unresolved. Germline V gene data show CDR1 as DFQATT and CDR2 as SNEGSKA (reference sequence). The CDR3 extends over 12 amino acids. The V end lost 2 bases, the J end lost 0 bases, and 2 bases lay between the germline ends. The CDR3 sequence: CSARHSNQPQHF. The CDR3 region has the DNA TGCAGTGCTAGACATAGCAATCAGCCCCAGCATTTT.

This clonotype was observed a few times. The rearrangement joins TRBV4-3 to TRBJ2-3, with 10 bases matching TRBD1. Germline V gene data show CDR1 as LGHNA and CDR2 as YSLEER. The CDR3 is made up of 15 amino acids. J was trimmed by 9 bases and V by 1 base; bases with no gene match: 7. The CDR3 reads CASSQAGTGVTTQYF. CDR3 nucleotide sequence: TGCGCCAGCAGCCAAGCCGGGACAGGGGTAACGACGCAGTATTTT.

The sample holds a few counts of this clonotype. CDR3 sequence (DNA): TGTGCCAGCAGCCGGGGGGCGGATAACTATGGCTACACCTTC. This sequence encodes CASSRGADNYGYTF. The chain uses TRBV7-3 and TRBJ1-2, with D possibly matching TRBD1 (6 bases). Trimming removed 5 bases at V and 1 base at J, with 11 bases between. This CDR3 contains 14 residues. The germline V gene has CDR1 SGHTA and CDR2 FQGTGA.

This clonotype was seen a handful of times. This chain connects TRBV20-1 to TRBJ1-2; 9 nucleotides align to TRBD1. Germline V gene data show CDR1 as DFQATT and CDR2 as SNEGSKA (reference sequence). This CDR3 has 13 residues. V shed 1 base, J shed 5 bases, and the junction held 2 bases outside the gene matches. Here the CDR3 reads CSARGGTGYGYTF. For the CDR3, the DNA is TGCAGTGCTAGAGGCGGGACAGGGTATGGCTACACCTTC.

This clonotype appeared a few times. The gene calls are TRBV29-1 and TRBJ2-7; D perhaps matches TRBD2 (5 bases). The CDR3 has 16 amino acids. Germline V gives CDR1 SQVTM, CDR2 ANQGSEA. Trimming removed 8 bases at V and 4 bases at J, with 27 bases between. This CDR3 is CSPMAVWAATGYEQYV. The DNA of the CDR3 is TGCAGCCCCATGGCCGTGTGGGCAGCTACGGGGTACGAGCAGTACGTC.

In this sample, this clonotype turned up a few times. This chain connects TRBV5-4 to TRBJ2-3; D is uncertain. The CDR3 totals 16 residues. The V end was cut by 0 bases, the J end by 2 bases, with 13 bases between. Germline values: CDR1 SGHNT, CDR2 YYREEE (reference sequence). The CDR3 nucleotides are TGTGCCAGCAGCTTGGCAGCCGCGACCGCCACAGATACGCAGTATTTT. Protein sequence: CASSLAAATATDTQYF.

This clonotype has just a few counts. The chain uses TRBV10-3 and TRBJ1-1; D unresolved. Trimming shortened V by 6 bases and J by 10 bases, and 18 bases separated the two germline ends. Germline V gene sequence: CDR1 ENHRY, CDR2 SYGVKD. This CDR3 region has 13 residues. CDR3: CAISEGSLSPAFF. The CDR3 region has the DNA TGTGCCATCAGCGAGGGTTCTCTGTCCCCAGCTTTCTTT.

The rearrangement links TRBV18 to TRBJ1-1; D is possibly TRBD1 (5 bases). Trimming stripped 6 bases from V and 4 bases from J, with 21 bases between. The CDR3 is 16 residues long. CDR1 and CDR2 (germline): KGHSH, LQKENI. The CDR3 region is CASSPALGTGVTEAFF. The CDR3, as DNA: TGTGCCAGCTCCCCGGCGTTAGGGACGGGGGTCACTGAAGCTTTCTTT.

The CDR3 sequence: CASSQGGLRRNSYEQYF. In DNA form, the CDR3 reads TGTGCCAGCAGCCAAGGGGGGCTGCGTCGCAATTCCTACGAGCAGTACTTC. The chain combines TRBV4-2 with TRBJ2-7; weak D call: TRBD1 (6 bases). CDR3 length equals 17 residues. The V end was cut by 1 base, the J end by 1 base, with 17 bases between. Germline CDR1 reads LGHNA; CDR2 reads YNFKEQ.

The CDR3 nucleotides are TGCGCCAGCAGCTTGGGGGACTACACTCAAGAGACCCAGTACTTC. Translating it yields CASSLGDYTQETQYF. The rearrangement links TRBV5-1 to TRBJ2-5, with 7 bases matching TRBD2. The junction had 4 bases not matched to a gene; V was cut back by 0 bases and J by 2 bases. CDR1 is SGHRS, CDR2 YFSETQ, per germline. The CDR3 loop spans 15 amino acids.

The chain uses TRBV11-2 and TRBJ2-2; unclear D gene. Germline V lookup: CDR1 SGHAT, CDR2 FQNNGV. This CDR3 is 12 amino acids long. V was clipped by 4 bases and J by 6 bases, with 6 bases between them. CDR3 residues: CASSSVAGELFF. The DNA of the CDR3 is TGTGCCAGCAGCTCAGTAGCCGGGGAGCTGTTTTTT.